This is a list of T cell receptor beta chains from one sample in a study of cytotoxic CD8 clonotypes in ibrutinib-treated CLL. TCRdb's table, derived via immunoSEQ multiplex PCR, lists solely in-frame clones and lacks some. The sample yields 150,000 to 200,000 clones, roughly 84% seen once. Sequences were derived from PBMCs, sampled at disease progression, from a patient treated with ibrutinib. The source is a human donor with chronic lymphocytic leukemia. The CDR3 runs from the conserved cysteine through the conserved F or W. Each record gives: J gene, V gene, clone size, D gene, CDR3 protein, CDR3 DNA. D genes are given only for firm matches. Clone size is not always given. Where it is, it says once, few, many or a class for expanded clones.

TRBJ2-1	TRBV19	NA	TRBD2	CASCLGGGHNEQFF	TGTGCCAGTTGCCTCGGGGGGGGGCACAATGAGCAGTTCTTC
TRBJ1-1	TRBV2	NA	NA	CASSGGRGGGTDTEAFF	TGTGCCAGCAGTGGAGGTAGGGGCGGGGGCACGGACACTGAAGCTTTCTTT
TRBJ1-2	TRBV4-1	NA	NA	CASSQDLRTGPYGYTF	TGCGCCAGCAGCCAAGATTTGCGTACAGGGCCCTATGGCTACACCTTC
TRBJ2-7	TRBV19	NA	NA	CASSIGEQLPLGEQYF	TGTGCCAGTAGTATAGGGGAACAGTTGCCCCTCGGCGAGCAGTACTTC
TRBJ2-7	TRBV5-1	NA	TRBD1	CASSDRETGDHEQYF	TGCGCCAGCAGCGATCGAGAGACAGGGGATCACGAGCAGTACTTC
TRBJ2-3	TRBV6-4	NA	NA	CASSDGGSTDTQYF	TGTGCCAGCAGTGACGGGGGTAGCACAGATACGCAGTATTTT
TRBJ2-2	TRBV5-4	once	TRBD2	CASSPNSGRVRTGELFF	TGTGCCAGCAGCCCAAATAGCGGGAGAGTAAGGACCGGGGAGCTGTTTTTT
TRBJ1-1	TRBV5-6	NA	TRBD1	CASSLLGTGSTEAFF	TGTGCCAGCAGCTTGTTAGGGACAGGGTCCACTGAAGCTTTCTTT
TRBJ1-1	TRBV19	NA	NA	CATRDLMNTEAFF	TGTGCCACCAGGGACCTTATGAACACTGAAGCTTTCTTT
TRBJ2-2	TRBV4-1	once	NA	CASSQDGGFNTGELFF	TGCGCCAGCAGCCAAGACGGGGGTTTTAACACCGGGGAGCTGTTTTTT
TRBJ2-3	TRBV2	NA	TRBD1	CASNGQGWADTQYF	TGTGCCAGCAATGGACAGGGATGGGCAGATACGCAGTATTTT
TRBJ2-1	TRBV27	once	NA	CASSPQGLGIGGGNEQFF	TGTGCCAGCAGTCCCCAGGGCTTAGGAATAGGAGGTGGGAATGAGCAGTTCTTC
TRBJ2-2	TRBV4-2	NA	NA	CASSRRHGTGELFF	TGTGCCAGCAGCCGCCGACATGGCACCGGGGAGCTGTTTTTT
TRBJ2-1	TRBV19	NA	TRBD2	CASSIWLAVNEQFF	TGTGCCAGTAGTATCTGGCTAGCGGTAAATGAGCAGTTCTTC
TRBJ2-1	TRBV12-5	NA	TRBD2	CASGLAGTSGRDSYNEQFF	TGTGCTAGTGGTTTGGCCGGGACTAGCGGGCGGGACTCCTACAATGAGCAGTTCTTC
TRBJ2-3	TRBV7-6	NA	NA	CASSLAEGRQGTDTQYF	TGTGCCAGCAGCTTAGCGGAAGGTCGACAGGGCACAGATACGCAGTATTTT
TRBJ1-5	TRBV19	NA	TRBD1	CASSTPGQGSNQPQHF	TGTGCCAGTAGTACTCCGGGACAGGGATCGAATCAGCCCCAGCATTTT
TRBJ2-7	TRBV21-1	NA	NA	CASSKEPTGGDEQYF	TGTGCCAGCAGCAAAGAGCCGACAGGGGGCGACGAGCAGTACTTC
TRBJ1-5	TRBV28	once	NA	CASGPTNQPQHF	TGTGCCAGCGGCCCTACAAATCAGCCCCAGCATTTT
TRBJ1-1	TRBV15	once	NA	CATSRSARVGTAWFF	TGTGCCACCAGCAGATCCGCCCGGGTAGGGACTGCCTGGTTCTTT
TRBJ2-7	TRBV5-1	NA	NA	CASSLDGTASRGEQYF	TGCGCCAGCAGCTTGGACGGGACGGCCTCTCGTGGGGAGCAGTACTTC
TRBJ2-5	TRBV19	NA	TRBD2	CASSIDLREGGETQYF	TGTGCCAGTAGTATAGATCTGAGGGAGGGTGGAGAGACCCAGTACTTC
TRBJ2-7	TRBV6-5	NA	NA	CASRARGYREQYF	TGTGCCAGCAGGGCCAGAGGGTATCGAGAGCAGTACTTC
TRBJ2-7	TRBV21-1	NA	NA	CASVKSGQGTYEQYF	TGTGCCAGCGTAAAGTCGGGACAGGGTACCTACGAGCAGTACTTC
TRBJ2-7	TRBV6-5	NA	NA	CASSLSPSGPYEQYF	TGTGCCAGCAGTTTATCCCCCTCCGGCCCCTACGAGCAGTACTTC
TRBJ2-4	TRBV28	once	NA	CASSSNTLRLAKNIQYF	TGTGCCAGCAGCTCTAACACCCTACGGTTAGCCAAAAACATTCAGTACTTC
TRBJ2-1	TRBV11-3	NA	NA	CASSSFPNEQFF	TGTGCCAGCAGCTCATTTCCCAATGAGCAGTTCTTC
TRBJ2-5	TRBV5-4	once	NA	CASSFQGAETQYF	TGTGCCAGCAGCTTCCAGGGTGCAGAGACCCAGTACTTC
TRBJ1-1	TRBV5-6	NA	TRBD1	CASSTGGAYFEAFF	TGTGCCAGCAGTACAGGGGGCGCCTATTTTGAAGCTTTCTTT
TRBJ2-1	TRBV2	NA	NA	CASRTTGNNEQFF	TGTGCCAGCAGGACTACAGGGAACAATGAGCAGTTCTTC
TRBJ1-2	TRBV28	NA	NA	CAAWADYGYTF	TGTGCCGCATGGGCTGACTATGGCTACACCTTC
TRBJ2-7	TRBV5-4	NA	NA	CASSRQALSYEQYF	TGTGCCAGCAGCCGACAGGCCCTCTCCTACGAGCAGTACTTC
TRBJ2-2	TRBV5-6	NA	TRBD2	CASSIPWLAGYGELFF	TGTGCCAGCAGCATACCGTGGCTAGCGGGGTACGGGGAGCTGTTTTTT
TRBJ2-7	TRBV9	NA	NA	CASSVSGPNSYEQYF	TGTGCCAGCAGCGTAAGCGGGCCCAACTCCTACGAGCAGTACTTC
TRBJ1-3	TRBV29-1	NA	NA	CSVETGSGNTIYF	TGCAGCGTTGAAACTGGGTCCGGAAACACCATATATTTT
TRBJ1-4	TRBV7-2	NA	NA	CASSLDYSATNEKLFF	TGTGCCAGCAGCTTAGACTACTCTGCAACTAATGAAAAACTGTTTTTT
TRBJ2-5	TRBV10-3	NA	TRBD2	CATIKGDAGGKETQYF	TGTGCCACCATAAAGGGTGACGCGGGAGGAAAAGAGACCCAGTACTTC
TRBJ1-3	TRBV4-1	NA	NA	CASSLKDSLTAAPGNTIYF	TGCGCCAGCAGTCTTAAAGACTCCCTGACGGCCGCTCCTGGAAACACCATATATTTT
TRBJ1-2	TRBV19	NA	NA	CASSVGGTSRSYGYTF	TGTGCCAGTAGCGTGGGGGGGACATCGAGGTCCTATGGCTACACCTTC
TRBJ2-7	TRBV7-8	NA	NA	CASSPLAYSSYEQYF	TGTGCCAGCAGCCCGCTAGCGTATAGCTCCTACGAGCAGTACTTC
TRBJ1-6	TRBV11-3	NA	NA	CASTSADSPLHF	TGTGCCAGCACGAGTGCGGATTCACCCCTCCACTTT
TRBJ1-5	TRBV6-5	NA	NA	CASRLDRNQPQHF	TGTGCCAGCAGATTAGATAGGAATCAGCCCCAGCATTTT
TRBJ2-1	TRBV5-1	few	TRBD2	CASSLTSGSNEQFF	TGCGCCAGCAGCTTGACTAGCGGGTCTAATGAGCAGTTCTTC